This T cell receptor (beta chain) is from a study of T cells in Graves' hyperthyroidism and ophthalmopathy (dated by TCRdb to between 2019 and 2020). Regarding the complete study: To identify TCR V-J signatures that set the groups apart, the researchers used a discovery cohort of more than 95 patients, made up of under 50 with Graves' ophthalmopathy and 57 with stable Graves' hyperthyroidism. An independent validation cohort of 18 to 20 hyperthyroidism patients and about 16 patients who later progressed to ophthalmopathy tested prospective prediction of ophthalmopathy. The 100 or so discovery patients were randomly divided into training and test sets at a 7:3 ratio. The study also compared thyroid tissue and blood T-cell repertoires from more than 5 Graves' hyperthyroidism patients. After sampling, hyperthyroidism patients received methimazole starting at 30 mg daily, and ophthalmopathy patients received high-dose intravenous methylprednisolone. The paper reports TCR Vbeta CDR3 sequencing of about 140 peripheral blood samples: around 45 ophthalmopathy, some 80 hyperthyroidism and around 17 progressor patients. What the authors observed across the whole study: Most expanded thyroid clonotypes (frequency above 0.001) were also detected in blood, suggesting blood repertoires may reflect thyroid immune responses. In validation, the model predicted progression to ophthalmopathy with 65% to 71% sensitivity and over 72% specificity, a median of about six months before onset. No statistical method was used to fix the sample size in advance, and group allocation was not hidden from the investigators. Ophthalmopathy was separated from stable hyperthyroidism by a 13 V-J signature model, with 85% to 90% sensitivity and roughly 81% specificity obtained in cross-validation and 80%/75% obtained in testing.

Spanning cysteine to phenylalanine, the CDR3 consists of 13 amino acids. Just the 39-base CDR3 DNA is kept, in frame starting at base 1. V loses 8 bases, J loses 5 bases, and the germline ends lie 15 bases apart. The germline V gene sets CDR1 to ENHRY and CDR2 to SYGVKD. The TCR beta CDR3 regions were amplified from RNA transcripts. For the first round of RT-PCR on the TCR CDR3, the HTBI primer set was used together with the Qiagen OneStep RT-PCR kit. Libraries were constructed in a second round of multiplex PCR, after which size selection and purification were performed. Sequencing of the libraries was done on an Illumina HiSeq2000 using paired-end 100 bp reads. As for the authors' bioinformatics: SOAPnuke was used to process the raw data, throwing out any read that contained adapters or uncalled bases, had a mean Phred below 15, or lacked an exact constant-primer or identifier match. High-quality paired reads were merged using COPE v1.2.5, and each unique nucleotide sequence was defined as a clonotype. Clonotypes were aligned to IMGT TRBV, TRBD and TRBJ reference segments using MiTCR v1.1. Analysis was restricted to V-J combinations with a frequency above 0.0001, which covered over 98% of repertoires. A TCS score was defined as the ratio between F50 (clonal expansion) and ExV (chaos), using BLOSUM62-based TCRdist between CDR3 peptides within each V-J. Welch's t-statistics and random forest reduced fewer than 600 V-J features to 13, which were used in a naive Bayes classifier (R e1071). The Morisita-Horn index was used to measure how similar the thyroid and blood repertoires were. TCRdb ran its own pipeline on the public reads, namely fastp trimming at Q25 and MiXCR clone calling, and kept in-frame beta chains. Each CDR3 protein gets just one entry, which takes the most common genes and DNA from the rows behind it. The V and J calls were determined by TCRdb, not by the authors. The sample table contains fewer than 650,000 distinct CDR3 sequences; only one count was recorded for about 45% of them. Of the sample, around two fifths falls within the top ten clones.

The study excluded patients with uncontrolled infections, other autoimmune diseases, pregnancy or lactation. Diagnoses relied on clinical symptoms, serum thyroxine and TRAb, thyroid ultrasound and orbital computed tomography. Total RNA was extracted using Trizol reagent, and RNA quality was assessed on an Agilent 2100 Bioanalyzer. As to this clonotype: Which antigen it targets is not known. Nothing much larger sits one base from this clone, and base qualities are not available.

Source material: peripheral blood or thyroid tissue (not recorded which). The sequence was collected from an adult woman with Graves' disease, either hyperthyroidism or ophthalmopathy (not recorded which). Recombination linked TRBV10-3 to TRBJ1-2; the D gene cannot be resolved reliably. In nucleotide form, the sequence is TGTGCCATCGGCGGACTAGCGAATTATGGCTACACCTTC. Its translation is CAIGGLANYGYTF.